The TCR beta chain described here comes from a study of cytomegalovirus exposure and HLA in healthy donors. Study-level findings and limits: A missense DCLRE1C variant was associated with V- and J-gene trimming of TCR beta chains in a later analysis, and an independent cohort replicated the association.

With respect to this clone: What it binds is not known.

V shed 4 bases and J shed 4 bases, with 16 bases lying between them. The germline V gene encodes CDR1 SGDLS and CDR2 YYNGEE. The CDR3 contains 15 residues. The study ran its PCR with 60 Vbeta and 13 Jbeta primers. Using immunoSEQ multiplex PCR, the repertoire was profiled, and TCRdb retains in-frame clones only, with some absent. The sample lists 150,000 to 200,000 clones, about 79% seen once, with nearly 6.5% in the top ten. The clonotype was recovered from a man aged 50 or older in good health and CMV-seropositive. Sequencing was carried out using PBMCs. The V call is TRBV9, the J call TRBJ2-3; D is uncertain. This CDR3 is CASSPYEFAPDTQYF. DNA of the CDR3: TGTGCCAGCAGCCCTTACGAGTTTGCCCCAGATACGCAGTATTTT.